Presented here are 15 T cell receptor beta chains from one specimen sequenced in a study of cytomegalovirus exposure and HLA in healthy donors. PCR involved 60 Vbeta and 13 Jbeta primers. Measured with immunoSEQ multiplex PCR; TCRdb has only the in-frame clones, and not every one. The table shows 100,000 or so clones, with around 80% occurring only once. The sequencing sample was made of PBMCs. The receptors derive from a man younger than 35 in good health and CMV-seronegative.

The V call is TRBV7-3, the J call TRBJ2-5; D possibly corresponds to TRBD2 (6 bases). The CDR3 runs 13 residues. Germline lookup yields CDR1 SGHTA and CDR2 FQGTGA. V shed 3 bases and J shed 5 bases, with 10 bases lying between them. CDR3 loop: CASSLGGGETQYF. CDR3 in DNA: TGTGCCAGCAGCTTGGGGGGTGGGGAGACCCAGTACTTC.

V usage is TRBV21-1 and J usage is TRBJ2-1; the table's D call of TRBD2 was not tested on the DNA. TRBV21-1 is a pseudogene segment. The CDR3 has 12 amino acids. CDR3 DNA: TGTGCCAGCAGCAACCTAGCGGGAGAGCAGTTCTTC. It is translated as CASSNLAGEQFF.

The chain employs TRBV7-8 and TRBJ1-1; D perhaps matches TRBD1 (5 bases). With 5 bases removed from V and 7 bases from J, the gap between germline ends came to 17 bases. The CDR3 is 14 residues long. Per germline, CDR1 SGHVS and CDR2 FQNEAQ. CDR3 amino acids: CASSLDPGGLEAFF. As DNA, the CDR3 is TGTGCCAGCAGCCTGGACCCGGGGGGTCTTGAAGCTTTCTTT.

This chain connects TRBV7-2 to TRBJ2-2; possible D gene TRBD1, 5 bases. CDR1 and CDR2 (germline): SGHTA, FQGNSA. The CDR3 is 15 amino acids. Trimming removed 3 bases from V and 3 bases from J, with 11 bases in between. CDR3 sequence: CASSLPRGDTGELFF. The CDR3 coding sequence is TGTGCCAGCAGCTTGCCTAGGGGCGACACCGGGGAGCTGTTTTTT.

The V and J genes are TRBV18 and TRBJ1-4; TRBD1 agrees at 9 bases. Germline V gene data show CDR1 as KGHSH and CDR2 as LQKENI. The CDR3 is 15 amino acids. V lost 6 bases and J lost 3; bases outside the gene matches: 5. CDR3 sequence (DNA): TGTGCCAGCTCTCCTCGGGACAGGGCTAATGAAAAACTGTTTTTT. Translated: CASSPRDRANEKLFF.

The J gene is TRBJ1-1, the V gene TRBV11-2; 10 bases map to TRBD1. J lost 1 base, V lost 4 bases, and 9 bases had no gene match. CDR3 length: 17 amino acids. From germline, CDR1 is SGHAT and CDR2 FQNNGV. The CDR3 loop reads CASSSKRQGAWNTEAFF. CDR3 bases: TGTGCCAGCAGCTCTAAGAGACAGGGGGCATGGAACACTGAAGCTTTCTTT. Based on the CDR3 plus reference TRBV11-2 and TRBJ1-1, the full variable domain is EAGVAQSPRYKIIEKRQSVAFWCNPISGHATLYWYQQILGQGPKLLIQFQNNGVVDDSQLPKDRFSAERLKGVDSTLKIQPAKLEDSAVYLCASSSKRQGAWNTEAFFGQGTRLTVV.

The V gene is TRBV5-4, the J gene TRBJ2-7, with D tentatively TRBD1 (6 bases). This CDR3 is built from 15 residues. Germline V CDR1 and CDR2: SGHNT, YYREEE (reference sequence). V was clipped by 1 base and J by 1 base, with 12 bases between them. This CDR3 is CASSLNKGGSYEQYF. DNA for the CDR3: TGTGCCAGCAGCTTGAACAAAGGGGGATCCTACGAGCAGTACTTC.

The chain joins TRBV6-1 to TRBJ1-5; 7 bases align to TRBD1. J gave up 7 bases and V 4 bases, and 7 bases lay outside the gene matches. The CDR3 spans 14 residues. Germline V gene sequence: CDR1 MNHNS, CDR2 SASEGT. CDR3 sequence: CASSASTGPQPQHF. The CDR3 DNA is TGTGCCAGCAGTGCTTCGACAGGGCCCCAGCCCCAGCATTTT.

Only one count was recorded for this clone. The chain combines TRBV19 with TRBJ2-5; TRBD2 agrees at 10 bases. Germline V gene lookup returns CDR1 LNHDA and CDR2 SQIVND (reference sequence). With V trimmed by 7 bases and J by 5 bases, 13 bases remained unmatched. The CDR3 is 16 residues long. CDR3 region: CASTPRLAGEGETQYF. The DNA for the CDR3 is TGTGCCAGTACCCCCAGGCTAGCGGGAGAAGGCGAGACCCAGTACTTC.

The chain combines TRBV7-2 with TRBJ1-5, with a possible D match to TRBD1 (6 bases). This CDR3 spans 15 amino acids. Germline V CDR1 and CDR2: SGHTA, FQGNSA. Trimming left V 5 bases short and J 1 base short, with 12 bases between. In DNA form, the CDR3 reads TGTGCCAGCAGCGAGTACAGGGTGAGCAATCAGCCCCAGCATTTT. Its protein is CASSEYRVSNQPQHF.

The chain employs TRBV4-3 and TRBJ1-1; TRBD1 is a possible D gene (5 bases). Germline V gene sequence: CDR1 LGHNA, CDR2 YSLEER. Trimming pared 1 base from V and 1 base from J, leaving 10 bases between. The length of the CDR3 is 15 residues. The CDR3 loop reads CASSQVWGGNTEAFF. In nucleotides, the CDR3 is TGCGCCAGCAGCCAAGTATGGGGGGGGAACACTGAAGCTTTCTTT.

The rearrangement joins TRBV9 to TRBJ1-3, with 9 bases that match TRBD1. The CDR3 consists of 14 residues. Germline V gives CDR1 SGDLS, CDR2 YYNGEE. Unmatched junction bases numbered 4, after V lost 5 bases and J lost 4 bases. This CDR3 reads CASRGTGTGNTIYF. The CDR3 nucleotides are TGTGCCAGCAGGGGGACAGGGACAGGAAACACCATATATTTT.

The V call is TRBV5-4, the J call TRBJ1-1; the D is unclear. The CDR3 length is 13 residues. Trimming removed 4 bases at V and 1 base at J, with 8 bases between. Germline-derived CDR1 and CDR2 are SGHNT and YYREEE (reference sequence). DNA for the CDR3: TGTGCCAGCAGCCGGGGTTCGAACACTGAAGCTTTCTTT. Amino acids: CASSRGSNTEAFF.

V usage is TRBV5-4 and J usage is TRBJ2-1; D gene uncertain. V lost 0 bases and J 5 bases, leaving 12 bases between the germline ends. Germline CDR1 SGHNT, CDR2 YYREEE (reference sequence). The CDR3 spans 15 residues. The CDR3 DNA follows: TGTGCCAGCAGCTTGGTCGGGTCCGGTAACAATGAGCAGTTCTTC. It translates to CASSLVGSGNNEQFF.

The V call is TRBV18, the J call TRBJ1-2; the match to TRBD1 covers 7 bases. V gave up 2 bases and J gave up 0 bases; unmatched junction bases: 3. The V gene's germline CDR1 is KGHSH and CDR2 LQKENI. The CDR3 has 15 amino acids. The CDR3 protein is CASSPTDRANYGYTF. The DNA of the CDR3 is TGTGCCAGCTCACCAACCGACAGGGCTAACTATGGCTACACCTTC.